This note documents a single TCR beta chain sequence. Its antigen remains unidentified. The data stem from a study of immune evolution from preneoplasia to lung adenocarcinoma. Study outcomes and limitations: Normal lung had the highest top T cell clone frequencies.

In germline, CDR1 is MGHDK, CDR2 SYGVNS. This CDR3 contains 13 residues. Trimming pared 0 bases from V and 5 bases from J, leaving 8 bases between. Generated by immunoSEQ multiplex PCR, the TCRdb table keeps only in-frame clones and is missing some. Here the sample spans about 4,500 clones, about nine tenths being singletons. The TCR originated in a person aged 50-59 years with lung adenocarcinoma. Sequenced input: FFPE invasive lung adenocarcinoma tissue. The genes are TRBV25-1 and TRBJ2-7; no reliable D call. The CDR3 spells CASSEYVGNEQYF. Written as DNA, the CDR3 is TGTGCCAGCAGTGAATATGTAGGGAACGAGCAGTACTTC.